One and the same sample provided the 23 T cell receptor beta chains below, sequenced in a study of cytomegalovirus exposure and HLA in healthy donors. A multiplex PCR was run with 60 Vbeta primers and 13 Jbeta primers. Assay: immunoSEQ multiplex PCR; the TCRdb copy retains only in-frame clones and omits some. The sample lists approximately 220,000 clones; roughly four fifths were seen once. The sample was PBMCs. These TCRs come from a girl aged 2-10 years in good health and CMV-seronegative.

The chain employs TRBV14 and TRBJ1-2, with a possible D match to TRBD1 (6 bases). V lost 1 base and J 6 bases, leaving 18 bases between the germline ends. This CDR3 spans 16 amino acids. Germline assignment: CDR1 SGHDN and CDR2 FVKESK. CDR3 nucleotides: TGTGCCAGCAGCCAAGTTAAACAGGGATTAGGGGATGGCTACACCTTC. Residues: CASSQVKQGLGDGYTF.

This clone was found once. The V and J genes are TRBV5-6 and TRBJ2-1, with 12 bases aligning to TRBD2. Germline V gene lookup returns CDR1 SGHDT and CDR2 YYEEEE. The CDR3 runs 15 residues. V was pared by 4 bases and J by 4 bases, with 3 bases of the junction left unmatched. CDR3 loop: CASSEGTSGYNEQFF. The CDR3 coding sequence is TGTGCCAGCAGCGAAGGGACTAGCGGGTACAATGAGCAGTTCTTC. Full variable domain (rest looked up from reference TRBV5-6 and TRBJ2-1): DAGVTQSPTHLIKTRGQQVTLRCSPKSGHDTVSWYQQALGQGPQFIFQYYEEEERQRGNFPDRFSGHQFPNYSSELNVNALLLGDSALYLCASSEGTSGYNEQFFGPGTRLTVL.

The CDR3 sequence is CASSLFGQFNEQFF. In nucleotides, the CDR3 is TGTGCCAGCAGTTTATTTGGCCAGTTTAATGAGCAGTTCTTC. The J gene is TRBJ2-1, the V gene TRBV27; D call uncertain. This CDR3 has 14 residues. Trimming took off 1 base at V and 7 bases at J, with 11 bases between the two ends. Germline V lookup: CDR1 MNHEY, CDR2 SMNVEV (reference sequence).

The CDR3 DNA follows: TGCGCCAGCAGCCCGGACAGTCCTAATCAGCCCCAGCATTTT. Translating it yields CASSPDSPNQPQHF. This rearrangement joins TRBV5-1 to TRBJ1-5; D is possibly TRBD1 (6 bases). The length of the CDR3 is 14 residues. In germline, CDR1 is SGHRS, CDR2 YFSETQ. Trimming cost V 4 bases and J 4 bases, with 12 bases left between them.

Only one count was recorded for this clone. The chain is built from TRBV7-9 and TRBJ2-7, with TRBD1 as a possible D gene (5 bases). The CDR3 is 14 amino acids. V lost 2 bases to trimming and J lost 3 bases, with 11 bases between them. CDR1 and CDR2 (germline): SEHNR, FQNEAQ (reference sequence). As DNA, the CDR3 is TGTGCCAGCAGCTTATCCCCCAGGGACTACGAGCAGTACTTC. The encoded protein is CASSLSPRDYEQYF.

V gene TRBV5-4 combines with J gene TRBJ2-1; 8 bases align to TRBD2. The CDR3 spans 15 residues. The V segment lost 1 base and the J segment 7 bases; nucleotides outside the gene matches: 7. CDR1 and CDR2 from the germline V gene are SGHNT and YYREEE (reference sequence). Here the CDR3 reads CASSLRSGGGNEQFF. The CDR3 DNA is TGTGCCAGCAGCTTGCGGAGCGGGGGAGGGAATGAGCAGTTCTTC.

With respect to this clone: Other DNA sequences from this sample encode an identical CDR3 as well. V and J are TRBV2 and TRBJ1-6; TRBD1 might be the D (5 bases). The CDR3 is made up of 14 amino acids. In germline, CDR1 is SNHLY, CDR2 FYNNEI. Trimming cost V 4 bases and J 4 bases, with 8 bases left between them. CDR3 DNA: TGTGCCAGCAGTGGCGACAGTTATAATTCACCCCTCCACTTT. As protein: CASSGDSYNSPLHF. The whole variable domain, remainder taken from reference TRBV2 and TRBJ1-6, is EPEVTQTPSHQVTQMGQEVILRCVPISNHLYFYWYRQILGQKVEFLVSFYNNEISEKSEIFDDQFSVERPDGSNFTLKIRSTKLEDSAMYFCASSGDSYNSPLHFGNGTRLTVT.

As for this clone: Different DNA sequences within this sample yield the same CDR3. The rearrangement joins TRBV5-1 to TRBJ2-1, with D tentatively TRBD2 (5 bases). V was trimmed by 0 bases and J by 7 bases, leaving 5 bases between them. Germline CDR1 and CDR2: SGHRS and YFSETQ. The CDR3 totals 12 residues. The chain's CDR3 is CASSLGGNEQFF. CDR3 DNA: TGCGCCAGCAGCTTGGGAGGGAATGAGCAGTTCTTC.

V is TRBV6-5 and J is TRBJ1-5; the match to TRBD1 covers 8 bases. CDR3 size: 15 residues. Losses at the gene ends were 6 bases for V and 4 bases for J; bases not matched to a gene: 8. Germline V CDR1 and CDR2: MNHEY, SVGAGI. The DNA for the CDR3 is TGTGCCAGCAGCGCGGACAGGGTAAGAAATCAGCCCCAGCATTTT. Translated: CASSADRVRNQPQHF.

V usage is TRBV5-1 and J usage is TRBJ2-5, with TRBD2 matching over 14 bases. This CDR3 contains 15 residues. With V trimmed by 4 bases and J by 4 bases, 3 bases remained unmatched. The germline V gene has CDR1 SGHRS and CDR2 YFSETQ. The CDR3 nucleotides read TGCGCCAGCAGCCTGGGACTAGCGGGAGCAGAGACCCAGTACTTC. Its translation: CASSLGLAGAETQYF.

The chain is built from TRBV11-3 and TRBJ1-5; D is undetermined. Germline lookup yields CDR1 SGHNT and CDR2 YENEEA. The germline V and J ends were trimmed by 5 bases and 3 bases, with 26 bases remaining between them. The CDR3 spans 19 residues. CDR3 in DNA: TGTGCCAGCAGCACCCCGGTGAGGGAACTTCGGATTACCAATCAGCCCCAGCATTTT. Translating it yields CASSTPVRELRITNQPQHF.

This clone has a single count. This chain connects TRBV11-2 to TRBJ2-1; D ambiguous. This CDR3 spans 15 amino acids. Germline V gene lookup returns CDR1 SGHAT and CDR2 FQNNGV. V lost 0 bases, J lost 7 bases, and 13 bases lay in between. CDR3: CASSLDTPTWNEQFF. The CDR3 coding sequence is TGTGCCAGCAGCTTAGATACCCCCACTTGGAATGAGCAGTTCTTC.

The DNA for the CDR3 is TGTGCAAGTCGCCAGACAGGGAGCCTCGGAAACACCATATATTTT. Its protein product is CASRQTGSLGNTIYF. The rearrangement uses TRBV12-2 and TRBJ1-3; the tabulated D call, TRBD1, remains unverified against the DNA. TRBV12-2 is tagged as a pseudogene. The CDR3 spans 15 residues.

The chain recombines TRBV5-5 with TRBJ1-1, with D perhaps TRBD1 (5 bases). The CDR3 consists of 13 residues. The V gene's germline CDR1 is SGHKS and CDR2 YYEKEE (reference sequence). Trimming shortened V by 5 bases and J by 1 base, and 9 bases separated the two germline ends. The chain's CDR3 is CASRWGENTEAFF. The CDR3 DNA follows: TGTGCCAGCAGATGGGGGGAGAACACTGAAGCTTTCTTT.

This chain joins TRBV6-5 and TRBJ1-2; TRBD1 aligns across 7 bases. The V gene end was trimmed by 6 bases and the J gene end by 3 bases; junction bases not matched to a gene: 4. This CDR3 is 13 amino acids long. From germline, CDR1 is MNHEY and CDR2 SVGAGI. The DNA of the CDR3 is TGTGCCAGCAGCACAGGGGAGGACTATGGCTACACCTTC. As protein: CASSTGEDYGYTF.

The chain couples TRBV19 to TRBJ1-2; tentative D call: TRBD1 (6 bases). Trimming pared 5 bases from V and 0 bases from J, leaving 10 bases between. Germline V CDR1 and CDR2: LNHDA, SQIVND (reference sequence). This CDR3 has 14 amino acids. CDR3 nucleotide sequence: TGTGCCAGTAGTCTAACAGGGTCTAACTATGGCTACACCTTC. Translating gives CASSLTGSNYGYTF.

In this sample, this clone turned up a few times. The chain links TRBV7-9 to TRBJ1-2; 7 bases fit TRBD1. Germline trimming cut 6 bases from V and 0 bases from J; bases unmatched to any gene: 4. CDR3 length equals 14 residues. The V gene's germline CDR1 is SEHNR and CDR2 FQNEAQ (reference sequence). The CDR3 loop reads CASSLQGSNYGYTF. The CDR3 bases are TGTGCCAGCAGTTTACAGGGGTCTAACTATGGCTACACCTTC.

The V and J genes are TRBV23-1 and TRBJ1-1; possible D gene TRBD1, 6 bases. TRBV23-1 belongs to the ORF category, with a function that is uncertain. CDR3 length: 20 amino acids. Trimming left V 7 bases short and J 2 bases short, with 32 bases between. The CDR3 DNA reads TGCGCCAGCACCCAAGTCCAACGAACAGGGCCGATAAGGTCAAACACTGAAGCTTTCTTT. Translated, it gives CASTQVQRTGPIRSNTEAFF.

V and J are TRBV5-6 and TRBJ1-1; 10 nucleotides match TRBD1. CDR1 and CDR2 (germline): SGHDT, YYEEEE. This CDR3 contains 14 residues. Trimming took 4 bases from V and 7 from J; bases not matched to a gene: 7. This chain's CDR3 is CASSVGTGANEAFF. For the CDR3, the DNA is TGTGCCAGCAGCGTGGGGACAGGGGCGAATGAAGCTTTCTTT.

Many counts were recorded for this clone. The CDR3 DNA is TGTGCCAGCAGAGCCCTTAGGGGCACTAATGAAAAACTGTTTTTT. Amino acids: CASRALRGTNEKLFF. J is TRBJ1-4 and V is TRBV2; maybe TRBD1 (5 bases). Germline-derived CDR1 and CDR2 are SNHLY and FYNNEI. The CDR3 runs to 15 residues. With 6 bases removed from V and 2 bases from J, the gap between germline ends came to 13 bases.

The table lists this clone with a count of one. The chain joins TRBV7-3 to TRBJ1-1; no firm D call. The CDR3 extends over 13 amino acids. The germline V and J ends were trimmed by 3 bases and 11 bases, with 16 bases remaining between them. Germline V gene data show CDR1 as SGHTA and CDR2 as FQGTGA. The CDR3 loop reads CASSFSSDSQAFF. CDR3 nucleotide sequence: TGTGCCAGCAGCTTTTCATCGGACTCTCAGGCTTTCTTT.

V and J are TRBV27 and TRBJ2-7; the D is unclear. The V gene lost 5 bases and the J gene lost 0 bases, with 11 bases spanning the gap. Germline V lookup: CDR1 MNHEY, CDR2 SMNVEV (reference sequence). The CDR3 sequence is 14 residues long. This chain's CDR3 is CASSHHPSSYEQYF. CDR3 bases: TGTGCCAGCAGTCACCACCCCAGCTCCTACGAGCAGTACTTC.

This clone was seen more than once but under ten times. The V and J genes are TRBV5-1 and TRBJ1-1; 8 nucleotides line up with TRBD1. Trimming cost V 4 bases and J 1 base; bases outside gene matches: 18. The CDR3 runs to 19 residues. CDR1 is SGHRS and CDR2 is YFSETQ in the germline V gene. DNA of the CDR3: TGCGCCAGCAGCCTAGGATTCCGACAGGGGCCCACTCGGAACACTGAAGCTTTCTTT. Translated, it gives CASSLGFRQGPTRNTEAFF.